This T cell receptor beta chain emerged from a study of Ad26.COV2.S vaccination and SARS-CoV-2 variants. Overall study results and limits: Measurement of non-spike TCR breadth gave similar results in vaccine and placebo recipients. Higher spike-specific TCR breadth was found in vaccine recipients than in placebo recipients. Using TCR breadth and depth analyses may have led to underestimated total T cell responses. Spike-specific responses of CD8+ and CD4+ T cells were reported to display substantial breadth after vaccination.

As for this clone: Its antigen is unidentified.

Some clones are missing from TCRdb's copy, which holds only in-frame ones; the method was immunoSEQ multiplex PCR. Here the sample spans fewer than 150,000 clones, around 86% being singletons. The receptor was isolated from a human donor who had recovered from COVID-19. The source material was peripheral blood, sampled after recovery from COVID-19.

The CDR3 region has the DNA TGTGCCAGCAGCTTCGTTCCACAGGGAGATACGCAGTATTTT. This sequence encodes CASSFVPQGDTQYF. The chain links TRBV5-8 to TRBJ2-3; maybe TRBD1 (6 bases). Per germline, CDR1 SGHTS and CDR2 YDEGEE. V gave up 2 bases and J gave up 5 bases, with 12 bases separating them. This CDR3 is 14 amino acids long.